These 28 T cell receptor beta chains originate from one sample sequenced in a study of T cells in localized non-small cell lung cancer. The protocol was immunoSEQ multiplex PCR, while the TCRdb copy is restricted to in-frame clones and leaves out a portion. In the table there are roughly 89,000 clones, roughly 90% of which are singletons. The specimen was PBMCs, collected before any cancer treatment. Every receptor here comes from a woman aged 40 to 75 with stage II squamous cell lung carcinoma.

V gene TRBV5-1 combines with J gene TRBJ2-5; D unclear. Germline V gives CDR1 SGHRS, CDR2 YFSETQ. The CDR3 spans 11 residues. V was pared by 2 bases and J by 3 bases, with 2 bases between. The CDR3 DNA follows: TGCGCCAGCAGCTTTAAAGAGACCCAGTACTTC. Translated, it gives CASSFKETQYF.

The chain links TRBV6-1 to TRBJ2-7; 11 bases map to TRBD2. The length of the CDR3 is 17 residues. CDR1 is MNHNS, CDR2 SASEGT, per germline. The J segment lost 1 base and the V segment lost 4 bases, leaving 9 bases of the junction unmatched. The CDR3 DNA reads TGTGCCAGCAGTGCCCGGACTAGCGGGCCTGCATCCTACGAGCAGTACTTC. This gives the protein CASSARTSGPASYEQYF.

The genes are TRBV6-4 and TRBJ1-2; a weak D match, TRBD1 (6 bases). Germline CDR1 MRHNA, CDR2 SNTAGT. The CDR3 consists of 13 residues. V was trimmed by 6 bases and J by 5 bases, leaving 13 bases between them. The CDR3 spells CASSSGAPYGYTF. DNA of the CDR3: TGTGCCAGCAGCTCAGGGGCCCCTTATGGCTACACCTTC.

This chain uses TRBV2 with TRBJ1-4; possible D gene TRBD1, 5 bases. The ends were cut back, 6 bases at V and 8 bases at J, with 16 bases in the middle. CDR1 is SNHLY, CDR2 FYNNEI, per germline. The CDR3 contains 14 residues. CDR3 loop: CASSFDSDPEKLFF. Here the CDR3 DNA reads TGTGCCAGCAGCTTCGACAGTGATCCCGAAAAACTGTTTTTT.

This clone was recorded a few times. The gene calls are TRBV6-1 and TRBJ2-3; D is perhaps TRBD1 or TRBD2 (5 bases each). Between the trimmed V and J ends, which lost 7 bases and 2 bases, there was a span of 13 bases. Germline V CDR1 and CDR2: MNHNS, SASEGT. The CDR3 contains 14 residues. The CDR3 DNA follows: TGTGCCAGCATCAGAAGGGACCACACAGATACGCAGTATTTT. Amino acids: CASIRRDHTDTQYF.

The J gene is TRBJ1-4, the V gene TRBV5-1; 7 bases match TRBD1. From germline, CDR1 is SGHRS and CDR2 YFSETQ. V gave up 4 bases and J gave up 0 bases; unmatched junction bases: 6. CDR3 length equals 16 residues. The CDR3 DNA is TGCGCCAGCAGCAGAACAGGGGCAACAACTAATGAAAAACTGTTTTTT. Its protein product is CASSRTGATTNEKLFF.

This clone was found once. This chain connects TRBV6-6 to TRBJ2-7; 7 bases align to TRBD2. This CDR3 has 15 residues. Germline trimming cut 6 bases from V and 0 bases from J; bases unmatched to any gene: 8. Germline CDR1 MNHNY, CDR2 SVGAGI (reference sequence). CDR3 bases: TGTGCCAGCAGCTTGTGGGAGGGGAACTCCTACGAGCAGTACTTC. It is translated as CASSLWEGNSYEQYF.

The rearrangement links TRBV9 to TRBJ1-1; D perhaps matches TRBD1 (5 bases). Trimming removed 1 base from V and 2 bases from J, with 15 bases in between. Germline V lookup: CDR1 SGDLS, CDR2 YYNGEE. The CDR3 spans 16 residues. CDR3 nucleotide sequence: TGTGCCAGCAGCGTACCTCAGGGCCAAAAAAACACTGAAGCTTTCTTT. Its protein product is CASSVPQGQKNTEAFF.

The chain uses TRBV5-1 and TRBJ2-4; D might be TRBD2 (5 bases). V shed 5 bases and J shed 0 bases, with 12 bases lying between them. The germline V gene has CDR1 SGHRS and CDR2 YFSETQ. The CDR3 is 15 residues long. The CDR3 loop reads CASRDRGQAKNIQYF. The CDR3, as DNA: TGCGCCAGCAGGGACCGGGGTCAAGCCAAAAACATTCAGTACTTC.

The V gene is TRBV6-1, the J gene TRBJ2-7, with TRBD1 matching 12 bases. CDR3 length equals 13 residues. V shed 4 bases, J shed 9 bases, and the junction held 4 bases outside the gene matches. Per germline, CDR1 MNHNS and CDR2 SASEGT. CDR3 sequence: CASSGGQGAGQYF. CDR3 sequence (DNA): TGTGCCAGCAGTGGGGGACAGGGGGCAGGGCAGTACTTC.

The V call is TRBV6-6, the J call TRBJ2-3; unclear D gene. Trimming cost V 4 bases and J 2 bases, with 7 bases left between them. Per germline, CDR1 MNHNY and CDR2 SVGAGI (reference sequence). CDR3 size: 13 residues. The CDR3 spells CASSSPYTDTQYF. The CDR3 region has the DNA TGTGCCAGCAGTTCCCCCTACACAGATACGCAGTATTTT.

About this clone: The germline gene is not matched at one end of the junction; a read error may be the cause. V usage is TRBV6-1 and J usage is TRBJ1-3; 7 bases map to TRBD1. CDR3 length: 14 amino acids. Germline CDR1 is MNHNS and CDR2 is SASEGT. The CDR3 nucleotides are TGTGCCAGCAGTTCGACAGGGCACCATCGAAGTGCTCACTTT. Translated: CASSSTGHHRSAHF.

The chain carries TRBV12-5 and TRBJ1-2, with no clear D. Germline CDR1 reads LGHNT; CDR2 reads FRNRAP. The V end lost 2 bases, the J end lost 3 bases, and 10 bases lay between the germline ends. The CDR3 runs 14 residues. CDR3 sequence (DNA): TGTGCTAGTGGTTTGCAGGCAGGCTACTATGGCTACACCTTC. As protein: CASGLQAGYYGYTF. Full variable domain (missing parts from reference TRBV12-5 and TRBJ1-2): DARVTQTPRHKVTEMGQEVTMRCQPILGHNTVFWYRQTMMQGLELLAYFRNRAPLDDSGMPKDRFSAEMPDATLATLKIQPSEPRDSAVYFCASGLQAGYYGYTFGSGTRLTVV.

J is TRBJ1-1 and V is TRBV1; TRBD1, as called in the table, went unchecked against the DNA. TRBV1 is listed as a pseudogene. The CDR3 has 15 residues. Here the CDR3 reads CTSSHQGQLNTEAFF. The CDR3 DNA reads TGCACCAGCAGCCACCAGGGACAGTTGAACACTGAAGCTTTCTTT.

This chain joins TRBV5-4 and TRBJ1-3; D might be TRBD1 (6 bases). Trimming shortened V by 4 bases and J by 0 bases, and 14 bases separated the two germline ends. CDR3 length equals 16 residues. In germline, CDR1 is SGHNT, CDR2 YYREEE (reference sequence). As DNA, the CDR3 is TGTGCCAGCAGCACGACAGGTGGGCGCTCTGGAAACACCATATATTTT. It codes for CASSTTGGRSGNTIYF.

V is TRBV15 and J is TRBJ1-2, with D hard to call. Germline V gene data show CDR1 as LNHNV and CDR2 as YYDKDF (reference sequence). CDR3 length: 16 residues. The germline V and J ends were trimmed by 0 bases and 4 bases, with 15 bases remaining between them. The CDR3 DNA follows: TGTGCCACCAGCAGAGATCTGCTTAGGCTGATCTATGGCTACACCTTC. Protein product: CATSRDLLRLIYGYTF.

This chain links TRBV29-1 with TRBJ1-1; 8 nucleotides agree with TRBD1. This CDR3 contains 15 residues. Germline V gene data show CDR1 as SQVTM and CDR2 as ANQGSEA. After removal of 1 base from V and 8 bases from J, the junction contained 12 bases not matched to a gene. The CDR3 loop reads CSVEGGQGLFGEAFF. The CDR3, as DNA: TGCAGCGTTGAAGGCGGACAGGGATTGTTTGGGGAAGCTTTCTTT. The whole variable domain, filled in from reference TRBV29-1 and TRBJ1-1, reads SAVISQKPSRDICQRGTSLTIQCQVDSQVTMMFWYRQQPGQSLTLIATANQGSEATYESGFVIDKFPISRPNLTFSTLTVSNMSPEDSSIYLCSVEGGQGLFGEAFFGQGTRLTVV.

The chain employs TRBV6-1 and TRBJ1-4; TRBD1 aligns across 7 bases. Trimming at V came to 7 bases and at J to 8 bases, leaving 13 bases not matched to a gene. The CDR3 runs 15 residues. Germline CDR1 is MNHNS and CDR2 is SASEGT. This CDR3 reads CASTFRQGSNEKLFF. The CDR3 DNA follows: TGTGCCAGCACCTTTAGACAGGGCAGTAACGAAAAACTGTTTTTT.

The chain combines TRBV19 with TRBJ2-2, with a weak D call TRBD1 (6 bases). Germline CDR1 reads LNHDA; CDR2 reads SQIVND (reference sequence). Trimming took 3 bases from V and 0 from J, leaving 11 bases between them. The CDR3 sequence is 16 residues long. CDR3 DNA: TGTGCCAGTAGTATTAGTGGGGGCGCGAACACCGGGGAGCTGTTTTTT. It is translated as CASSISGGANTGELFF.

The chain joins TRBV28 to TRBJ1-2; D is undetermined. V gave up 3 bases and J gave up 3 bases, with 5 bases separating them. Germline loops: CDR1 MDHEN, CDR2 SYDVKM. The CDR3 runs to 12 residues. CDR3 sequence: CASSFNDYGYTF. As DNA, the CDR3 is TGTGCCAGCAGTTTTAATGACTATGGCTACACCTTC.

This chain joins TRBV19 and TRBJ1-1, with 7 positions matching TRBD1. Germline values: CDR1 LNHDA, CDR2 SQIVND (reference sequence). The trim removed 9 bases at V and 0 bases at J, leaving 13 bases unmatched. This CDR3 region has 16 residues. CDR3 sequence (DNA): TGTGCCAGCAGCTATAGGGGGCAAAGTATGAACACTGAAGCTTTCTTT. Translation gives CASSYRGQSMNTEAFF.

The V call is TRBV6-5, the J call TRBJ2-2; D is tentatively TRBD1 or TRBD2 (7 bases each). Germline V lookup: CDR1 MNHEY, CDR2 SVGAGI. The CDR3 loop spans 15 amino acids. Trimming removed 2 bases from V and 6 bases from J, with 13 bases in between. Here the CDR3 reads CASSYRQGGAGELFF. The CDR3, as DNA: TGTGCCAGCAGTTACCGGCAGGGGGGGGCCGGGGAGCTGTTTTTT.

The V call is TRBV7-2, the J call TRBJ2-2; no clear D. The CDR3 extends over 14 amino acids. CDR1 SGHTA and CDR2 FQGNSA come from the germline V gene. Trimming removed 0 bases at V and 6 bases at J, with 8 bases between. The CDR3 spells CASSLAVGSGELFF. CDR3 DNA sequence: TGTGCCAGCAGCTTAGCGGTAGGCTCCGGGGAGCTGTTTTTT.

V and J are TRBV18 and TRBJ2-7; tentatively, D is TRBD2 (6 bases). Trimming took 5 bases from V and 2 from J, leaving 13 bases between them. Germline values: CDR1 KGHSH, CDR2 LQKENI. The CDR3 is made up of 14 amino acids. CDR3 sequence (DNA): TGTGCCAGCTCAACGGGTAGCGGTACCTACGAGCAGTACTTC. Protein product: CASSTGSGTYEQYF.

This chain connects TRBV6-6 to TRBJ1-1; possibly TRBD1 for D (5 bases). This CDR3 has 13 amino acids. V lost 5 bases, J lost 1 base, and 8 bases lay in between. Germline V lookup: CDR1 MNHNY, CDR2 SVGAGI (reference sequence). CDR3 in DNA: TGTGCCAGCAGTCCTACAGGGAACACTGAAGCTTTCTTT. This gives the protein CASSPTGNTEAFF.

This clone was seen a single time. The chain joins TRBV7-9 to TRBJ1-1; D remains ambiguous. Trimming took 1 base from V and 6 from J, leaving 9 bases between them. Germline CDR1 and CDR2: SEHNR and FQNEAQ (reference sequence). The CDR3 has 13 amino acids. CDR3 region: CASSLVWVPEAFF. CDR3 nucleotides: TGTGCCAGCAGCTTAGTCTGGGTACCTGAAGCTTTCTTT.

V and J are TRBV5-4 and TRBJ1-2; 7 nucleotides align to TRBD1. CDR3 length equals 15 residues. Trimming took 0 bases from V and 7 from J; bases not matched to a gene: 9. Germline V gene lookup returns CDR1 SGHNT and CDR2 YYREEE (reference sequence). CDR3: CASSLAAQGVVGYTF. The DNA for the CDR3 is TGTGCCAGCAGCTTGGCCGCCCAGGGGGTAGTTGGCTACACCTTC.

CDR3 protein: CASSSVLGAYTEAFF. The CDR3, as DNA: TGTGCCAGCAGCTCCGTATTGGGGGCTTACACTGAAGCTTTCTTT. This sequence joins TRBV27 and TRBJ1-1, with D maybe TRBD1 (6 bases). The CDR3 runs 15 residues. Germline-derived CDR1 and CDR2 are MNHEY and SMNVEV (reference sequence). Trimming took off 6 bases at V and 3 bases at J, with 17 bases between the two ends.